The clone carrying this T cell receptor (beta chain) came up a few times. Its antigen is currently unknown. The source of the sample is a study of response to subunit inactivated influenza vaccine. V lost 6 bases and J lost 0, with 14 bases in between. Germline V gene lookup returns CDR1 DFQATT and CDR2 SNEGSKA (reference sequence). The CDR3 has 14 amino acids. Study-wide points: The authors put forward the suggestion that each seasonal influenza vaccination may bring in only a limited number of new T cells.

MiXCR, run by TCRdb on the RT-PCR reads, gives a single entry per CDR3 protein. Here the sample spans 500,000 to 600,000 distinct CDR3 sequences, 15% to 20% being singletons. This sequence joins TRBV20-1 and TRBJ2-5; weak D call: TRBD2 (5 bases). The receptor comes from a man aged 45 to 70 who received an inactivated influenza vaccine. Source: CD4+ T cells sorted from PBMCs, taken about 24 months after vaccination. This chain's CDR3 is CSAEEVRYQETQYF. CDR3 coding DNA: TGCAGTGCCGAGGAGGTCCGGTACCAAGAGACCCAGTACTTC.